These 31 T cell receptor beta chains came from one sample sequenced in a study of shared clonotypes between healthy human individuals. Naivety among CD8 cells was defined by CD45RO negativity and positive CCR7 selection, thereby excluding terminally differentiated effector memory CD45RA+ cells. The method was immunoSEQ multiplex PCR; TCRdb's version includes in-frame clones alone and lacks a portion of them. The profile shows roughly 2.1 million clones, approximately 94% of them singletons. The sequenced material came from naive CD8+ T cells from PBMCs. The receptors stem from a man aged 18 to 29 in good health. Some clones in this sample may be carry-over from other donors' samples.

This clone was seen once. The chain links TRBV7-9 to TRBJ2-2; 7 bases are a match to TRBD1. Germline V lookup: CDR1 SEHNR, CDR2 FQNEAQ (reference sequence). The CDR3 consists of 16 residues. The trim removed 5 bases at V and 3 bases at J, leaving 9 bases unmatched. The CDR3 DNA reads as TGTGCCAGCAGCCAGAGACAGGGTGGTGACACCGGGGAGCTGTTTTTT. It specifies CASSQRQGGDTGELFF.

The chain joins TRBV25-1 to TRBJ2-3; 11 bases align to TRBD2. The CDR3 contains 16 residues. Unmatched junction bases numbered 7, after V lost 3 bases and J lost 5 bases. CDR1 is MGHDK and CDR2 is SYGVNS in the germline V gene. The chain's CDR3 is CASSEVAGGLLDTQYF. As DNA, the CDR3 is TGTGCCAGCAGTGAGGTAGCGGGAGGGCTTTTAGATACGCAGTATTTT.

V is TRBV5-8 and J is TRBJ1-1; 7 bases agree with TRBD1. The V and J ends lost 0 bases and 6 bases, in that order; junction bases with no gene match: 17. The CDR3 is made up of 18 amino acids. Per germline, CDR1 SGHTS and CDR2 YDEGEE. DNA for the CDR3: TGTGCCAGCAGCTTGGCATTAGACCGGGACAGCTATATCGCTGAAGCTTTCTTT. Its translation is CASSLALDRDSYIAEAFF. Complete variable domain (other parts from reference TRBV5-8 and TRBJ1-1): EAGVTQSPTHLIKTRGQQATLRCSPISGHTSVYWYQQALGLGLQFLLWYDEGEERNRGNFPPRFSGRQFPNYSSELNVNALELEDSALYLCASSLALDRDSYIAEAFFGQGTRLTVV.

This CDR3 is CASSLGVKSGTGNQPQHF. Here the CDR3 DNA reads TGTGCCAGCAGCTTAGGGGTAAAATCGGGGACAGGGAATCAGCCCCAGCATTTT. The V and J genes are TRBV7-8 and TRBJ1-5; TRBD1 matches 9 bases. The CDR3 is 18 residues long. V gave up 1 base and J gave up 4 bases; unmatched junction bases: 11. In germline, CDR1 is SGHVS, CDR2 FQNEAQ.

V is TRBV6-5 and J is TRBJ1-2, with D hard to call. V lost 6 bases and J lost 0, with 14 bases in between. From germline, CDR1 is MNHEY and CDR2 SVGAGI. The CDR3 has 15 amino acids. As DNA, the CDR3 is TGTGCCAGCAGCTCCCGGACGGGAGCTAACTATGGCTACACCTTC. This encodes CASSSRTGANYGYTF.

The rearrangement links TRBV28 to TRBJ1-1; 9 bases are shared with TRBD1. This CDR3 comprises 16 residues. With V trimmed by 5 bases and J by 2 bases, 9 bases remained unmatched. Germline values: CDR1 MDHEN, CDR2 SYDVKM. The CDR3, as DNA: TGTGCCAGCAGTCAATTACAGGGGGCTGGAAACACTGAAGCTTTCTTT. Translated: CASSQLQGAGNTEAFF.

This chain connects TRBV29-1 to TRBJ1-3, with TRBD1 identical over 9 bases. V shed 7 bases, J shed 0 bases, and the junction held 4 bases outside the gene matches. The CDR3 covers 14 residues. The germline V gene has CDR1 SQVTM and CDR2 ANQGSEA. DNA for the CDR3: TGCAGCGCAAGGACAGGGGTCTCTGGAAACACCATATATTTT. Residues: CSARTGVSGNTIYF.

The chain couples TRBV29-1 to TRBJ2-7; TRBD1 aligns across 7 bases. V lost 6 bases to trimming and J lost 4 bases; unmatched junction nucleotides: 9. CDR1 is SQVTM, CDR2 ANQGSEA, per germline. This CDR3 is 13 amino acids long. This CDR3 is CSVRQGSGYEQYF. The CDR3 DNA reads TGCAGCGTACGACAGGGATCAGGGTACGAGCAGTACTTC.

This clone was observed a single time. The gene calls are TRBV27 and TRBJ1-5; D may be TRBD1 (5 bases). The CDR3 loop spans 15 amino acids. The V gene's germline CDR1 is MNHEY and CDR2 SMNVEV (reference sequence). V was trimmed by 0 bases and J by 4 bases, leaving 10 bases between them. CDR3 loop: CASSLSGDANQPQHF. Here the CDR3 DNA reads TGTGCCAGCAGTTTATCAGGGGATGCAAATCAGCCCCAGCATTTT.

J is TRBJ2-2 and V is TRBV11-2; no clear D gene. CDR1 is SGHAT, CDR2 FQNNGV, per germline. The length of the CDR3 is 14 residues. V lost 4 bases and J 3 bases, leaving 9 bases between the germline ends. CDR3 sequence (DNA): TGTGCCAGCAGCTACGAACGAGACACCGGGGAGCTGTTTTTT. Protein product: CASSYERDTGELFF.

This chain uses TRBV27 with TRBJ2-7, with TRBD2 matching 8 bases. Germline V lookup: CDR1 MNHEY, CDR2 SMNVEV (reference sequence). V was clipped by 2 bases and J by 3 bases; unmatched bases: 6. The length of the CDR3 is 15 residues. DNA of the CDR3: TGTGCCAGCAGTTTACATGCTAGCGGGCTCTACGAGCAGTACTTC. Its translation is CASSLHASGLYEQYF.

The J gene is TRBJ1-2, the V gene TRBV27, with 9 bases identical to TRBD1. The CDR3 has 16 amino acids. CDR1 is MNHEY and CDR2 is SMNVEV in the germline V gene (reference sequence). J gave up 2 bases and V 2 bases, and 6 bases lay outside the gene matches. The CDR3 reads CASSLGDREGNYGYTF. The CDR3, as DNA: TGTGCCAGCAGTTTAGGGGACAGGGAGGGAAACTATGGCTACACCTTC.

The chain links TRBV19 to TRBJ2-1; 8 bases agree with TRBD2. This CDR3 is 15 amino acids long. Germline CDR1 LNHDA, CDR2 SQIVND (reference sequence). Trimming took 6 bases from V and 5 from J; bases not matched to a gene: 9. CDR3 in amino acids: CASSGRGEGDNEQFF. The CDR3 region has the DNA TGTGCCAGTAGCGGGAGGGGCGAGGGGGACAATGAGCAGTTCTTC.

A note on this clone: This sample includes further DNA sequences coding for the same CDR3. The chain carries TRBV19 and TRBJ2-7, with unresolved D. Trimming took off 3 bases at V and 1 base at J, with 10 bases between the two ends. Germline V CDR1 and CDR2: LNHDA, SQIVND (reference sequence). The CDR3 is made up of 14 amino acids. CDR3 sequence reads: CASSIGRFSYEQYF. Written as DNA, the CDR3 is TGTGCCAGTAGTATCGGGCGATTTTCCTACGAGCAGTACTTC.

J is TRBJ2-2 and V is TRBV13; TRBD1 might be the D (6 bases). Germline V gene sequence: CDR1 PRHDT, CDR2 FYEKMQ (reference sequence). This CDR3 is built from 14 residues. V was pared by 5 bases and J by 2 bases, with 9 bases between. The CDR3 DNA follows: TGTGCCAGCAGCATGGACAGAAACACCGGGGAGCTGTTTTTT. Protein: CASSMDRNTGELFF.

Regarding this clone: This sample includes further DNA sequences coding for the same CDR3. The V call is TRBV27, the J call TRBJ2-7; D not certain. Germline-derived CDR1 and CDR2 are MNHEY and SMNVEV (reference sequence). The CDR3 loop spans 13 amino acids. Trimming pared 1 base from V and 3 bases from J, leaving 7 bases between. The CDR3 loop is CASSLLMGYEQYF. CDR3 sequence (DNA): TGTGCCAGCAGTTTATTAATGGGCTACGAGCAGTACTTC.

The chain couples TRBV28 to TRBJ2-5; D unresolved. Germline V lookup: CDR1 MDHEN, CDR2 SYDVKM. Trimming cost V 0 bases and J 3 bases, with 5 bases left between them. The CDR3 totals 13 residues. CDR3 in DNA: TGTGCCAGCAGTTTATGGGGGAAAGAGACCCAGTACTTC. This encodes CASSLWGKETQYF.

The chain carries TRBV4-1 and TRBJ2-5, with D possibly called TRBD1 or TRBD2 (6 bases each). Trimming cost V 3 bases and J 3 bases, with 14 bases left between them. Germline V gene sequence: CDR1 MGHRA, CDR2 YSYEKL. CDR3 length: 15 residues. CDR3 nucleotide sequence: TGCGCCAGCAGCCATAGAAAAGGGGGGAAAGAGACCCAGTACTTC. It codes for CASSHRKGGKETQYF.

With respect to this clone: An end of the junction differs from the germline gene, which may be a read error. The chain is built from TRBV6-4 and TRBJ2-7, with D perhaps matching TRBD1 (6 bases). Germline CDR1 MRHNA, CDR2 SNTAGT. The CDR3 is 13 residues long. Written as DNA, the CDR3 is TGTGCCAGCATTGACAGGACTCGCTACGAGCAGTACTTC. Protein sequence: CASIDRTRYEQYF.

The chain employs TRBV6-5 and TRBJ2-1, with 13 positions matching TRBD2. Germline V gene data show CDR1 as MNHEY and CDR2 as SVGAGI. The CDR3 runs 15 residues. V lost 6 bases and J lost 9; bases outside the gene matches: 8. This CDR3 is CASRQGLAGVGEQFF. The CDR3 DNA is TGTGCCAGCAGGCAAGGACTAGCGGGAGTAGGTGAGCAGTTCTTC.

This chain uses TRBV11-2 with TRBJ2-1; weak D call: TRBD1 (6 bases). Trimming cost V 6 bases and J 4 bases, with 13 bases left between them. The CDR3 covers 14 residues. From germline, CDR1 is SGHAT and CDR2 FQNNGV. The CDR3 loop is CASSNRDTYNEQFF. Here the CDR3 DNA reads TGTGCCAGCAGTAACCGGGACACTTACAATGAGCAGTTCTTC.

The chain couples TRBV9 to TRBJ1-3; tentatively, D is TRBD1 (6 bases). This CDR3 has 21 residues. Trimming left V 1 base short and J 0 bases short, with 26 bases between. Germline CDR1 reads SGDLS; CDR2 reads YYNGEE. The CDR3, as DNA: TGTGCCAGCAGCGTACCCGCTACCCTAGGGGGGAAACCGGACTCTGGAAACACCATATATTTT. Amino acid sequence: CASSVPATLGGKPDSGNTIYF.

The chain carries TRBV9 and TRBJ2-7, with TRBD1 identical over 7 bases. This CDR3 is built from 16 residues. Germline lookup yields CDR1 SGDLS and CDR2 YYNGEE. The trim removed 3 bases at V and 5 bases at J, leaving 14 bases unmatched. CDR3 bases: TGTGCCAGCAGCGCGGTGTTACAGGGGTTAGGGGACGAGCAGTACTTC. Protein: CASSAVLQGLGDEQYF.

This chain links TRBV7-9 with TRBJ2-1, with TRBD2 identical over 10 bases. Losses at the gene ends were 5 bases for V and 8 bases for J; bases not matched to a gene: 12. The CDR3 sequence is 16 residues long. Germline V CDR1 and CDR2: SEHNR, FQNEAQ (reference sequence). The CDR3 protein is CASSGDSSGSLDEQFF. In DNA form, the CDR3 reads TGTGCCAGCAGCGGAGATTCTAGCGGGAGCCTTGATGAGCAGTTCTTC.

V and J are TRBV7-9 and TRBJ2-7; no firm D call. This CDR3 has 14 amino acids. With 5 bases removed from V and 2 bases from J, the gap between germline ends came to 13 bases. Germline CDR1 and CDR2: SEHNR and FQNEAQ (reference sequence). The CDR3 reads CASSAHEAPYEQYF. CDR3 sequence (DNA): TGTGCCAGCAGCGCTCATGAGGCGCCCTACGAGCAGTACTTC. The whole variable domain, filled in from reference TRBV7-9 and TRBJ2-7, reads DTGVSQNPRHKITKRGQNVTFRCDPISEHNRLYWYRQTLGQGPEFLTYFQNEAQLEKSRLLSDRFSAERPKGSFSTLEIQRTEQGDSAMYLCASSAHEAPYEQYFGPGTRLTVT.

The genes are TRBV27 and TRBJ2-1, with 10 bases matching TRBD2. Germline CDR1 MNHEY, CDR2 SMNVEV (reference sequence). This CDR3 is 18 amino acids long. J lost 4 bases, V lost 1 base, and 10 bases had no gene match. The CDR3 DNA follows: TGTGCCAGCAGTTTATTAGGTCCTAGCGGGAGTCTTTACAATGAGCAGTTCTTC. Its protein product is CASSLLGPSGSLYNEQFF.

The chain joins TRBV11-2 to TRBJ2-5, with D maybe TRBD2 (6 bases). This CDR3 has 15 amino acids. Deletions cut 1 base from V and 5 bases from J, with 14 bases between. Germline lookup yields CDR1 SGHAT and CDR2 FQNNGV. The CDR3 DNA reads as TGTGCCAGCAGCTTAGGGGGCGGGATAGGGGAGACCCAGTACTTC. Residues: CASSLGGGIGETQYF. Complete variable domain (other parts from reference TRBV11-2 and TRBJ2-5): EAGVAQSPRYKIIEKRQSVAFWCNPISGHATLYWYQQILGQGPKLLIQFQNNGVVDDSQLPKDRFSAERLKGVDSTLKIQPAKLEDSAVYLCASSLGGGIGETQYFGPGTRLLVL.

This chain links TRBV7-9 with TRBJ2-2; weak D call: TRBD1 (7 bases). This CDR3 is 14 amino acids long. V lost 1 base and J 10 bases, leaving 13 bases between the germline ends. Per germline, CDR1 SEHNR and CDR2 FQNEAQ (reference sequence). The DNA for the CDR3 is TGTGCCAGCAGCTTAGTCGGCAGGGGGGTGGAGCTGTTTTTT. Its protein product is CASSLVGRGVELFF. Combining the CDR3 with reference TRBV7-9 and TRBJ2-2 gives the whole variable domain DTGVSQNPRHKITKRGQNVTFRCDPISEHNRLYWYRQTLGQGPEFLTYFQNEAQLEKSRLLSDRFSAERPKGSFSTLEIQRTEQGDSAMYLCASSLVGRGVELFFGEGSRLTVL.

This clone has a single count. This rearrangement joins TRBV25-1 to TRBJ2-3, with D unresolved. V was cut by 2 bases and J by 2 bases, with 17 bases left in between. CDR1 is MGHDK, CDR2 SYGVNS, per germline. The CDR3 is 17 residues long. CDR3 residues: CASSERTGQAATDTQYF. The CDR3 region has the DNA TGTGCCAGCAGTGAACGTACCGGCCAGGCCGCCACAGATACGCAGTATTTT.

The chain is built from TRBV21-1 and TRBJ2-7. TRBV21-1 is given as a pseudogene. The CDR3 has 15 amino acids. The CDR3 region is CASSKRRRTSYEQYF. CDR3 nucleotide sequence: TGTGCCAGCAGCAAAAGACGGCGGACCTCCTACGAGCAGTACTTC.

The chain employs TRBV4-1 and TRBJ1-5; D gene unclear. Deletions cut 1 base from V and 0 bases from J, with 4 bases between. CDR3 size: 14 residues. Germline V CDR1 and CDR2: MGHRA, YSYEKL. CDR3 in amino acids: CASSQVFSNQPQHF. DNA for the CDR3: TGCGCCAGCAGCCAAGTCTTTAGCAATCAGCCCCAGCATTTT.